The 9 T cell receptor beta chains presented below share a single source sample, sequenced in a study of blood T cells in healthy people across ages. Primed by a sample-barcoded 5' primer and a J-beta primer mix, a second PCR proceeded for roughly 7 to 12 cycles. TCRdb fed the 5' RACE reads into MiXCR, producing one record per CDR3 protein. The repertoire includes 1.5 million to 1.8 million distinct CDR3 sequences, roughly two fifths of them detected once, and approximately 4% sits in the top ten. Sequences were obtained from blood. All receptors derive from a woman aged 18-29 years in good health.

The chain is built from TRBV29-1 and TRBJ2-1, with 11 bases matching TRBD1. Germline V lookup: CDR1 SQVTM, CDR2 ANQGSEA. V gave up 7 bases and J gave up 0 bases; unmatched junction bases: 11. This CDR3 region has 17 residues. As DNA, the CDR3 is TGCAGCGCTAGGACAGGGGGCTTCTACTTCTCCTACAATGAGCAGTTCTTC. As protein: CSARTGGFYFSYNEQFF.

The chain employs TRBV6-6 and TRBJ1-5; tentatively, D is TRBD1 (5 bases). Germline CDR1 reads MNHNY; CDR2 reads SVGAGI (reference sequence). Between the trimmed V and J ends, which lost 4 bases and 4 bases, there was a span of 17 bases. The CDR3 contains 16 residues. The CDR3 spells CASSFTQGVGNQPQHF. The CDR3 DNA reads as TGTGCCAGCAGTTTCACCCAAGGGGTTGGTAATCAGCCCCAGCATTTT.

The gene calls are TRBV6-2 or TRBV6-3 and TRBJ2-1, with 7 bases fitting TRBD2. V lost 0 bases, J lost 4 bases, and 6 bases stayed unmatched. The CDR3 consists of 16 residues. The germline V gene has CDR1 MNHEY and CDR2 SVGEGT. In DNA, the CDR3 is TGTGCCAGCAGTTACTCGATCGGGGGAGGGTACAATGAGCAGTTCTTC. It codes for CASSYSIGGGYNEQFF.

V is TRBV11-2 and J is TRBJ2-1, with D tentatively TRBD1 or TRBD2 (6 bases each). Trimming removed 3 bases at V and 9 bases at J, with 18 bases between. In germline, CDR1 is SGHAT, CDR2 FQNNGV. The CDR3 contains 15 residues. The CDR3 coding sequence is TGTGCCAGCAGCTTCTTTACAGGGAGGTCCGTTGAGCAGTTCTTC. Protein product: CASSFFTGRSVEQFF.

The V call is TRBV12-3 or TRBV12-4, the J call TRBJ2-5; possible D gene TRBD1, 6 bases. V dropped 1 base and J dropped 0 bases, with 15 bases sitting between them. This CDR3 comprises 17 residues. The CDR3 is CASSLGGTRRHQETQYF. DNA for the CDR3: TGTGCCAGCAGTTTAGGAGGGACACGGAGACACCAAGAGACCCAGTACTTC.

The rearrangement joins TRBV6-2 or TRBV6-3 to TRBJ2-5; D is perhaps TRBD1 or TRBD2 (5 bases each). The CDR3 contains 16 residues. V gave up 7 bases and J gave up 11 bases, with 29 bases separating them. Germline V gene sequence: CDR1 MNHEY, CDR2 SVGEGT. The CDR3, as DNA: TGTGCCAGCACCCCCAGAGGATTAAAAGGGACCTATGAGCAGTACTTC. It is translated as CASTPRGLKGTYEQYF.

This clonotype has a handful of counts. The CDR3 reads CATGSGGPYIEQFF. CDR3 DNA sequence: TGTGCCACCGGTTCGGGAGGGCCATATATTGAGCAGTTCTTC. The chain has TRBV15 and TRBJ2-1, with 8 bases identical to TRBD2. The CDR3 is 14 residues long. The junction had 12 bases not matched to a gene; V was cut back by 8 bases and J by 9 bases. Germline V CDR1 and CDR2: LNHNV, YYDKDF (reference sequence). Drawing the rest from reference TRBV15 and TRBJ2-1, the complete variable domain is DAMVIQNPRYQVTQFGKPVTLSCSQTLNHNVMYWYQQKSSQAPKLLFHYYDKDFNNEADTPDNFQSRRPNTSFCFLDIRSPGLGDTAMYLCATGSGGPYIEQFFGPGTRLTVL.

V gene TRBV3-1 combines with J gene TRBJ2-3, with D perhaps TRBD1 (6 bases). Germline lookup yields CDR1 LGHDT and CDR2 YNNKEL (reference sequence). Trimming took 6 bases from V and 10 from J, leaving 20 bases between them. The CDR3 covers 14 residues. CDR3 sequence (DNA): TGTGCCAGCAGTCCTGTCAGGGGAGATGATGCGCAGTATTTT. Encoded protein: CASSPVRGDDAQYF.

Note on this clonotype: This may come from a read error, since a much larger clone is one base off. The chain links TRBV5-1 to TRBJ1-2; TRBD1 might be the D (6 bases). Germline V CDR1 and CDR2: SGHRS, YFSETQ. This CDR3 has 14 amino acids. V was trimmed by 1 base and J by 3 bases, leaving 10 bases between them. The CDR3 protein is CASSLTGSDYGYTF. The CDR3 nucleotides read TGCGCCAGCAGCTTGACAGGGTCGGACTATGGCTACACCTTC.